The clone carrying this TCR beta chain was counted many times. The antigen remains undetermined. V lost 5 bases and J lost 0; bases outside the gene matches: 8. The CDR3 runs 15 residues. The germline gives CDR1 DFQATT, CDR2 SNEGSKA (reference sequence). The data derive from a study of identical twins. TCRdb processed the 5' RACE reads anew with MiXCR; each CDR3 protein has one entry. Among roughly 350,000 distinct CDR3 sequences listed, approximately 10% were seen once. General observations from the study: Insertions were reduced in abundant cord blood beta clonotypes but not in memory repertoires.

The rearrangement uses TRBV20-1 and TRBJ2-3; 7 nucleotides line up with TRBD2. This TCR derives from a woman aged 45-59 years in good health. The sequencing sample was made of naive T cells sorted from blood. The CDR3 DNA reads TGCAGTGCTCCCCGGGGGGAGACTAGCACAGATACGCAGTATTTT. It specifies CSAPRGETSTDTQYF.